One T cell receptor beta chain is described in this entry. Being one base from a much bigger clone, this may be a read error. This sample was included in a study of human T cells and chemical hapten exposure. TCRdb re-analysed the RACE reads in MiXCR, keeping a single row per CDR3 protein. The sample has roughly 120,000 distinct CDR3 sequences; approximately 8.3% are singletons. Time point defined: healthy volunteer bleed at 2 weeks. The authors extracted total RNA from unfractionated whole blood. The CDR3 length is 13 residues. Germline V gene lookup returns CDR1 MNHEY and CDR2 SMNVEV (reference sequence). V was cut by 3 bases and J by 3 bases, with 9 bases left in between.

This chain joins TRBV27 and TRBJ2-7, with no clear D. This sequence was found in a male donor in good health. Some clones in this sample may be carry-over from other donors' samples. The sample was whole blood. CDR3 residues: CASSLVDGYEQYF. CDR3 DNA: TGTGCCAGCAGTTTGGTGGACGGCTACGAGCAGTACTTC.